Presented here are 6 T cell receptor beta chains from one specimen sequenced in a study of shared clonotypes between healthy human individuals. Sequenced by immunoSEQ multiplex PCR; TCRdb stores in-frame clones only, minus some. This sample has about 600,000 clones, with around 97% found just once. The sequenced sample consisted of naive CD4+ T cells sorted from blood. Noted subset: CD45RA+ positively selected. Every receptor here comes from a woman aged 25 to 39 in good health.

The chain employs TRBV6-6 and TRBJ2-3, with 7 bases lining up with TRBD1. CDR1 and CDR2 from the germline V gene are MNHNY and SVGAGI (reference sequence). The CDR3 loop spans 14 amino acids. With V trimmed by 4 bases and J by 5 bases, 6 bases remained unmatched. The CDR3 DNA sequence: TGTGCCAGCAGTTCGCAGCAGGGGGTAGATACGCAGTATTTT. Protein product: CASSSQQGVDTQYF.

The chain combines TRBV10-1 with TRBJ2-7; 9 bases match TRBD1. V dropped 7 bases and J dropped 1; count of bases not matched to a gene: 5. Germline V gene data show CDR1 as WNHNN and CDR2 as SYGVQD (reference sequence). This CDR3 has 14 residues. The CDR3 nucleotides read TGCGCCAGCACCCCGGGACAGGGATCCTACGAGCAGTACTTC. Protein sequence: CASTPGQGSYEQYF.

The V call is TRBV4-1, the J call TRBJ2-7; TRBD1 matches 7 bases. The CDR3 is 12 amino acids. The J segment lost 5 bases and the V segment lost 4 bases, leaving 2 bases of the junction unmatched. CDR1 and CDR2 (germline): MGHRA, YSYEKL. CDR3 sequence: CASSRDRDEQYF. Here the CDR3 DNA reads TGCGCCAGCAGCCGCGACAGGGACGAGCAGTACTTC.

Only one count was recorded for this clone. The chain uses TRBV2 and TRBJ2-7, with D unclear. Germline V gene data show CDR1 as SNHLY and CDR2 as FYNNEI. This CDR3 is 14 amino acids long. Trimming cost V 2 bases and J 3 bases, with 11 bases left between them. CDR3 in DNA: TGTGCCAGCAGTGAATCTGCCCAAGACTACGAGCAGTACTTC. Residues: CASSESAQDYEQYF.

To note about this clone: Other DNA sequences within the sample encode an identical CDR3. The V and J genes are TRBV18 and TRBJ1-4, with D tentatively TRBD1 (5 bases). CDR3 length equals 14 residues. Germline loops: CDR1 KGHSH, CDR2 LQKENI. V was shortened by 3 bases and J by 0 bases, with 5 bases between the two germline ends. In nucleotides, the CDR3 is TGTGCCAGCTCACCCAGGGCAACTAATGAAAAACTGTTTTTT. This gives the protein CASSPRATNEKLFF.

V gene TRBV28 combines with J gene TRBJ2-7; TRBD1 might be the D (6 bases). Trimming took off 4 bases at V and 2 bases at J, with 18 bases between the two ends. This CDR3 comprises 16 residues. Germline CDR1 MDHEN, CDR2 SYDVKM. The CDR3 sequence is CASSSRRRDTTYEQYF. The DNA for the CDR3 is TGTGCCAGCAGTTCCCGACGCCGGGACACTACCTACGAGCAGTACTTC.